This TCR beta chain was documented in a study of T-cell memory formation after mild COVID-19. Study in general: TCR clusters were mostly donor specific.

Of note for this clonotype: Its antigen is unknown.

The CDR3 is 14 residues long. After removal of 8 bases from V and 2 bases from J, the junction contained 5 bases not matched to a gene. Germline values: CDR1 SNHLY, CDR2 FYNNEI. MiXCR, applied by TCRdb to the 5' RACE reads, yields one record per CDR3 protein. The table records about 82,000 distinct CDR3 sequences, about 13% of them present only once. Findings and caveats of the study: Shrinking CD4+ clones resided mostly in CM and EM, and CD8+ ones in EMRA. Some SARS-CoV-2-responding clones were already detected in memory before infection.

The J gene is TRBJ2-3, the V gene TRBV2; 9 positions agree with TRBD2. The sequence derives from a man aged 18-30 years who had mild COVID-19 (a few samples of this study predate the infection). Cell type and time point are not known. The sample comprised PBMCs or a T cell subset sorted from them (not recorded which). The CDR3 here is CASGSGGTTDTQYF. The CDR3 nucleotides read TGTGCCAGCGGGAGCGGGGGGACCACAGATACGCAGTATTTT.